The text below deals with one T cell receptor beta chain. The data belong to a study of blood T cell repertoires in COVID-19. At the level of the study: The United States, Italy and Spain supplied acute and convalescent COVID-19 samples. PBMCs, B-cell-depleted T cells, or T cells were the source of the cDNA or gDNA that made up the material.

Per the authors' pipeline: Amplification with reference gene primers provided the estimates of nucleated cell counts. The table came from immunoSEQ multiplex PCR; TCRdb's copy has only in-frame clones and leaves some out. V and J calls and clone size are those listed in that table; D and trimming were worked out from the DNA. The data contain around 60,000 clones, about 80% of them singletons. Trimming removed 6 bases from V and 1 base from J, with 12 bases in between. The CDR3 has 14 residues. Germline V CDR1 and CDR2: LNHDA, SQIVND (reference sequence). This receptor was obtained from an elderly woman with acute or convalescent COVID-19. Source material: peripheral blood. The chain links TRBV19 to TRBJ1-2; no definite D call. The CDR3 reads CASRGRRDNYGYTF. In DNA form, the CDR3 reads TGTGCCAGTAGGGGTAGGAGAGATAACTATGGCTACACCTTC. The full variable domain, rest sourced from reference TRBV19 and TRBJ1-2, is DGGITQSPKYLFRKEGQNVTLSCEQNLNHDAMYWYRQDPGQGLRLIYYSQIVNDFQKGDIAEGYSVSREKKESFPLTVTSAQKNPTAFYLCASRGRRDNYGYTFGSGTRLTVV.